This T cell receptor (beta chain) was identified during a study of blood T cell repertoires in COVID-19. Whole-study context: T cells, B-cell-depleted T cells, or PBMCs provided the cDNA or gDNA that served as material.

The CDR3 has 16 residues. The authors' processing: Quantification of nucleated cells was approximated via reference gene primer amplification. Here immunoSEQ multiplex PCR was the method, and the copy in TCRdb shows in-frame clones only, minus some. V and J calls and clone size are as listed in that table; D and trimming were resolved from the DNA. The repertoire holds approximately 98,000 clones, with 75% to 85% as singletons. This rearrangement joins TRBV21-1 to TRBJ2-3; the D call in the table, TRBD1, was not verified against the DNA. TRBV21-1 is flagged as a pseudogene. The source is a man aged 55 to 70 with acute or convalescent COVID-19. Sequenced input: peripheral blood. The CDR3 DNA reads TGTGCCAGCAGCAGGTCGGGACAGGGGGCCTCAGATACGCAGTATTTT. It yields the protein CASSRSGQGASDTQYF.